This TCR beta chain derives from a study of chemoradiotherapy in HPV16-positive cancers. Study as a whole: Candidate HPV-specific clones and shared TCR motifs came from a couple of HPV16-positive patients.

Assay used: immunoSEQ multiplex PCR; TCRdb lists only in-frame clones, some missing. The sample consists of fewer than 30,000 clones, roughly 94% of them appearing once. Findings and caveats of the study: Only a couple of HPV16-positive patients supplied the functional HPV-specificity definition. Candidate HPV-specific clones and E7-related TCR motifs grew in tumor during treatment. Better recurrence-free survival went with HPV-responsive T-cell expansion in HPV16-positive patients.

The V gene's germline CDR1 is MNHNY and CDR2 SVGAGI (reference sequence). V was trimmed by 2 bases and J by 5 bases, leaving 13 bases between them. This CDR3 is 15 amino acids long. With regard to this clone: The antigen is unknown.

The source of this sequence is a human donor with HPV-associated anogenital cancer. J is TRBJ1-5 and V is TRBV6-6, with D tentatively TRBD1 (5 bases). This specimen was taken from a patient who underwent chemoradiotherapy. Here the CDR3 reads CASSYNTGGHQPQHF. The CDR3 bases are TGTGCCAGCAGTTACAATACAGGCGGCCATCAGCCCCAGCATTTT.